Below, 2 T cell receptor beta chains from the same sample are listed, as sequenced in a study of Graves' ophthalmopathy and Graves' hyperthyroidism. TCR beta CDR3 amplification used RNA transcripts. Second-round multiplex PCR came after a first-round RT-PCR that employed HTBI primers. TCRdb re-called the multiplex PCR reads with MiXCR, one entry per CDR3 protein. The sample shows hundreds of thousands of distinct CDR3 sequences, about a fifth of them seen only once. Sequences were obtained from peripheral blood. The receptors stem from a woman aged 18-29 years with stable Graves' hyperthyroidism. Some clones in this sample may be carry-over from other donors' samples.

This clonotype was seen at least ten times. The chain employs TRBV28 and TRBJ1-6, with D possibly TRBD1 on 5 matching bases. V was pared by 2 bases and J by 10 bases, with 6 bases between. Germline lookup yields CDR1 MDHEN and CDR2 SYDVKM. The CDR3 consists of 12 residues. The CDR3 bases are TGTGCCAGCAGTTTAACAGGCTCACCCCTCCACTTT. Translating gives CASSLTGSPLHF.

This clonotype occurred many times. The CDR3 sequence is CASTGGVSRETQYF. Written as DNA, the CDR3 is TGTGCCAGCACAGGGGGCGTATCGAGGGAGACCCAGTACTTC. The rearrangement joins TRBV2 to TRBJ2-5; 8 bases line up with TRBD1. V dropped 7 bases and J dropped 5; count of bases not matched to a gene: 9. The CDR3 runs 14 residues. Germline CDR1 SNHLY, CDR2 FYNNEI.